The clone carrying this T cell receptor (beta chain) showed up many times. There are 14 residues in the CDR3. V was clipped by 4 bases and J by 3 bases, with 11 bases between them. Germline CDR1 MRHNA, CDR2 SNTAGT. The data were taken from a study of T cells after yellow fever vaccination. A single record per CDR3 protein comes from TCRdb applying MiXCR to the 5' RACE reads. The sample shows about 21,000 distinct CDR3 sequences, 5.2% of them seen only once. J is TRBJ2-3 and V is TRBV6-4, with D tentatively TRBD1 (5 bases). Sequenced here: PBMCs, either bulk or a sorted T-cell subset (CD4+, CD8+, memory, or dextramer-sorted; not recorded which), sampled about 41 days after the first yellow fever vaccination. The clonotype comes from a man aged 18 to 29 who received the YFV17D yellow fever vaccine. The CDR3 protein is CASSAQGRTDTQYF. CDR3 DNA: TGTGCCAGCAGTGCTCAGGGTCGGACAGATACGCAGTATTTT.